This T cell receptor (beta chain) is from a study of Ad26.COV2.S vaccination and SARS-CoV-2 variants. Looking at the study overall: Donor allocation was to the COV1001 Ad26.COV2.S trial arm. In the study, Ad26.COV2.S was injected intramuscularly once, or twice 56 days apart. Study-level points and caveats: Substantial breadth was reportedly displayed by spike-specific CD8+ and CD4+ T cell responses after vaccination.

Treatment meaning: about 20 received Ad26.COV2.S at low or high dose, single or two shots; about 5 received placebo; per-sample allocation not given. Specimens were obtained on day 63 following the first vaccine or placebo injection. SARS-CoV-2 spike from the Wuhan strain was encoded by the vaccine, an Ad26 vector. V was cut by 0 bases and J by 0 bases, with 9 bases left in between. Germline V gives CDR1 LGHNA, CDR2 YSLEER. The CDR3 sequence is 15 residues long. Concerning this clone itself: Its antigen is unidentified.

Sequencing used immunoSEQ multiplex PCR; TCRdb keeps in-frame clones, though not all of them. The sample has 290,000 or so clones, around 87% seen once; the top ten hold approximately 3.4%. This TCR came from a person aged 18 to 65 who received the Ad26.COV2.S COVID-19 vaccine or a placebo. The material was peripheral blood, obtained in a trial of Ad26.COV2.S vaccine versus placebo. The chain couples TRBV4-3 to TRBJ2-7; D not resolved. CDR3 sequence reads: CASSQDVHHSYEQYF. DNA of the CDR3: TGCGCCAGCAGCCAAGATGTACACCACTCCTACGAGCAGTACTTC.